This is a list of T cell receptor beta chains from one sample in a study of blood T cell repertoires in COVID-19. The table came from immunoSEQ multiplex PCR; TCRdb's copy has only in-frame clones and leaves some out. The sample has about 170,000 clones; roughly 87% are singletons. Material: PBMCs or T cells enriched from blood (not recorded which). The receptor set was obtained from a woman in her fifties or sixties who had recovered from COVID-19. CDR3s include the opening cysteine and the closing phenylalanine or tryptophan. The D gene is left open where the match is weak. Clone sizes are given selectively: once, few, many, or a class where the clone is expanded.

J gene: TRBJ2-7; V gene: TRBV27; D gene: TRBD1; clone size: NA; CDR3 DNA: TGTGCCAGCAGTTTATCGCGACAGGGGTCCTACGAGCAGTACTTC; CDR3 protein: CASSLSRQGSYEQYF
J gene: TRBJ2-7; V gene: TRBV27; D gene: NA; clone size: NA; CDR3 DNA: TGTGCCAGCAGTTTATCGAGGGCCGCCGAGCAGTACTTC; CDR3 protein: CASSLSRAAEQYF
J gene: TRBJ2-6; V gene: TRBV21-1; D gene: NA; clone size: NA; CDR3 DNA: TGTGCCAGCAGCAGGTCACCAGCTGGGGCCAACGTCCTGACTTTC; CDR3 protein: CASSRSPAGANVLTF
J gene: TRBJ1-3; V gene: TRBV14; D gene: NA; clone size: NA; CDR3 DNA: TGTGCCAGCAGCCAAGTCGGCCTCGGGAACTCTGGAAACACCATATATTTT; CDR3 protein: CASSQVGLGNSGNTIYF
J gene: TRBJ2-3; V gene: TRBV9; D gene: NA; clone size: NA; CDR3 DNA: TGTGCCAGCAGCGTAGTACCGGGAGTGAAAGATACGCAGTATTTT; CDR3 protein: CASSVVPGVKDTQYF
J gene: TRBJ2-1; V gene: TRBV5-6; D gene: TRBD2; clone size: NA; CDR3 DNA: TGTGCCAGCAGCTTCCGGACTAGCGGGAGGGCTTACAATGAGCAGTTCTTC; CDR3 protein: CASSFRTSGRAYNEQFF
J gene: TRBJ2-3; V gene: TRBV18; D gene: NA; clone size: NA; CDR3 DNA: TGTGCCAGCTCACCGGCTAGCGCTAGCACAGATACGCAGTATTTT; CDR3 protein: CASSPASASTDTQYF
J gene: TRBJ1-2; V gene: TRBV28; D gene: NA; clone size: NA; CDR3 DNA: TGTGCCAGCAGTCCGACAATCTCCAACTATGGCTACACCTTC; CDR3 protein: CASSPTISNYGYTF
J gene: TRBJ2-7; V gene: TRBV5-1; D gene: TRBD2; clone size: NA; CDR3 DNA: TGCGCCAGCAGCTTGGCACCACTAGCGGGTCTGCCCTACGAGCAGTACTTC; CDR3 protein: CASSLAPLAGLPYEQYF
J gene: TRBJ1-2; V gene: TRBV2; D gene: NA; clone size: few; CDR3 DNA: TGTGCCAGCAGCAGAGACCAGGGTCGCTATGGCTACACCTTC; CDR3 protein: CASSRDQGRYGYTF
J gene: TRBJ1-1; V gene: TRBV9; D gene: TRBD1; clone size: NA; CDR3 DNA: TGTGCCAGCAGCTCCCGGACAGGGAGGAACACTGAAGCTTTCTTT; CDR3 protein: CASSSRTGRNTEAFF
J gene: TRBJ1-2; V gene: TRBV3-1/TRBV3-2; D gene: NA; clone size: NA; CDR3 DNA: TGTGCCAGCAGCCAAGATGGAGCTAACTATGGCTACACCTTC; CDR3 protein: CASSQDGANYGYTF
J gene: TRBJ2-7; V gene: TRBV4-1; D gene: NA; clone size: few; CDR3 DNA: TGCGCCAGCAGCCAGCCCTCAGGGGACGAGCAGTACTTC; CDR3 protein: CASSQPSGDEQYF
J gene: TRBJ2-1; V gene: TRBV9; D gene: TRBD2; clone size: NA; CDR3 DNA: TGTGCCAGCAGCCTATATACCGGGACTAGCTCCTACAATGAGCAGTTCTTC; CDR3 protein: CASSLYTGTSSYNEQFF
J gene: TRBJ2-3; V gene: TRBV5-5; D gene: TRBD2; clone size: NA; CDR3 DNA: TGTGCCAGCAGCACGGGACTAGCGGGAGTTTGGACAGATACGCAGTATTTT; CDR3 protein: CASSTGLAGVWTDTQYF
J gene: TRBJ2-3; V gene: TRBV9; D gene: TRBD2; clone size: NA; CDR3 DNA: TGTGCCAGCAGCGCGAATAGCGGGAGGATCGCAGATACGCAGTATTTT; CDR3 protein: CASSANSGRIADTQYF
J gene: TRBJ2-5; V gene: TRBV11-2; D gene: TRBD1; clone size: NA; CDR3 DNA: TGTGCCAGCAGCTTAGGGCCGGGACAGGGTCAGGAGACCCAGTACTTC; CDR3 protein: CASSLGPGQGQETQYF
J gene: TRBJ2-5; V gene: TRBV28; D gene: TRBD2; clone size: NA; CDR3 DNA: TGTGCCAGCAGTGCGGGGGGCCGCCAAGAGACCCAGTACTTC; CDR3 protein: CASSAGGRQETQYF
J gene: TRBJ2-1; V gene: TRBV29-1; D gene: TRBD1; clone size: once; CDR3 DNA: TGCAGCGTTGAAGTCCGGGACAGGGGGCGCACTGAGCAGTTCTTC; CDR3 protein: CSVEVRDRGRTEQFF
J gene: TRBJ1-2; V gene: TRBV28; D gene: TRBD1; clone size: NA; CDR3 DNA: TGTGCCAGCAGTTTAGGACAGGGGCTCGATGGCTACACCTTC; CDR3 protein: CASSLGQGLDGYTF
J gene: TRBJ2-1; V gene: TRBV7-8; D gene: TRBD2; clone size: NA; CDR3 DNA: TGTGCCAGCAGCTCAACTAGCGGGACTGACAATGAGCAGTTCTTC; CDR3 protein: CASSSTSGTDNEQFF
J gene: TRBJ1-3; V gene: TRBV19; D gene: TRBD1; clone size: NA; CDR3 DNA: TGTGCCAGTAGTGCGGACAGGGCTGGAAACACCATATATTTT; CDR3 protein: CASSADRAGNTIYF
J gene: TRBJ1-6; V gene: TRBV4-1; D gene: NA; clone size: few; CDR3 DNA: TGCGCCAGCAGAGCGAGCGGGGTGGGAAATTCACCCCTCCACTTT; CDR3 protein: CASRASGVGNSPLHF
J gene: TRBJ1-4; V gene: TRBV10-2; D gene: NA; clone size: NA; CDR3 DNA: TGCGCCAGCAGGAACACAGGGAAGGATGAAAAACTGTTTTTT; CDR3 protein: CASRNTGKDEKLFF
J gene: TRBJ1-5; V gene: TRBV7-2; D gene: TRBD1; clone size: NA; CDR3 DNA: TGTGCCAGCAGTCCACGGGGATCCAGGGGGGGCAATCAGCCCCAGCATTTT; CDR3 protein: CASSPRGSRGGNQPQHF
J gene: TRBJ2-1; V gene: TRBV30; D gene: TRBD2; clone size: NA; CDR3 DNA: TGTGCCTGGAGTGTACCCCGACTAGCGGGAGCCTTCAGTGAGCAGTTCTTC; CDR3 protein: CAWSVPRLAGAFSEQFF
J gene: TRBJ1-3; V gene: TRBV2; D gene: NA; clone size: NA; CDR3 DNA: TGTGCCAGCAGCGGTCTGGGGGCAGGTGGAAACACCATATATTTT; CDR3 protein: CASSGLGAGGNTIYF
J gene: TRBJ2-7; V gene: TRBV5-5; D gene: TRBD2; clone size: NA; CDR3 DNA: TGTGCCAGCAGCTCTACTAGCGGGAGAAGCTACGAGCAGTACTTC; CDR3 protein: CASSSTSGRSYEQYF
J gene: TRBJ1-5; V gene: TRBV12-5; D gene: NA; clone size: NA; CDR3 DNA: TGTGCTAGTGTTCAAGGGGGGGTCGGGCAGCCCCAGCATTTT; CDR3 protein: CASVQGGVGQPQHF
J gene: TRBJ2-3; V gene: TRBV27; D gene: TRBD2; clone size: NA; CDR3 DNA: TGTGCCAGCATATCAGCGGGAGTAACAGATACGCAGTATTTT; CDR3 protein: CASISAGVTDTQYF
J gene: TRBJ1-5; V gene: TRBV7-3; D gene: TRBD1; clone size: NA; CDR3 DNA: TGTGCCGGCCCAGGGGGCGGTCAGCCCCAGCATTTT; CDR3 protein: CAGPGGGQPQHF
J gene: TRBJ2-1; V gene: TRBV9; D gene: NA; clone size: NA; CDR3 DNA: TGTGCCAGCAGCGTAGACGGTAGCGTCAATGAGCAGTTCTTC; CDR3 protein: CASSVDGSVNEQFF
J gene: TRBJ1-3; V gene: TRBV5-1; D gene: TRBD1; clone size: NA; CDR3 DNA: TGCGCCAGCAGCGCGACAGGGATGGGGTCTGGAAACACCATATATTTT; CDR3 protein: CASSATGMGSGNTIYF
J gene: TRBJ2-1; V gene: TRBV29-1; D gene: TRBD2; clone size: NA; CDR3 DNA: TGCAGCGTTGGTGGGGTACTAGCGGTCTACAATGAGCAGTTCTTC; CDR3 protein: CSVGGVLAVYNEQFF
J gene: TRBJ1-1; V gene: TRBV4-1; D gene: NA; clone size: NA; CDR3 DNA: TGCGCCAGCAGCCAAGTCGTGGTGGGGAGCAGAGAAGCTTTCTTT; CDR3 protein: CASSQVVVGSREAFF
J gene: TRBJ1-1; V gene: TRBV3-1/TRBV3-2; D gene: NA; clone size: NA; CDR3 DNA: TGTGCCAGCAGCCCGGCGGGGGGTCTGAACACTGAAGCTTTCTTT; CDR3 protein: CASSPAGGLNTEAFF
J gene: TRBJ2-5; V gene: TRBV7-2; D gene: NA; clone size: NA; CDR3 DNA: TGTGCCAGCGGGGAGGAGGAGACCCAGTACTTC; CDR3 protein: CASGEEETQYF
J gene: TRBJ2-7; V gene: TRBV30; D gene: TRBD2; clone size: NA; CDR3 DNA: TGTGCCTGGAGTAAGGGGACTAGCGCCTACGAGCAGTACTTC; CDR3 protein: CAWSKGTSAYEQYF
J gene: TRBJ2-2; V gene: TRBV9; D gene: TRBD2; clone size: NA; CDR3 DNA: TGTGCCAGCAGCGTAGGACTAGCGGGAGTCGTCACCGGGGAGCTGTTTTTT; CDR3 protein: CASSVGLAGVVTGELFF
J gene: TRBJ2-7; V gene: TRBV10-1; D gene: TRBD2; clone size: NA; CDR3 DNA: TGCGCCAGCAGTGCCAGCGGGACCTTCTACGAGCAGTACTTC; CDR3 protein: CASSASGTFYEQYF
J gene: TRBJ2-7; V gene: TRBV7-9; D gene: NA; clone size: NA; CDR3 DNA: TGTGCCAGCAGTCGTACAGGGACCCACATCTACGAGCAGTACTTC; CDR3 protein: CASSRTGTHIYEQYF
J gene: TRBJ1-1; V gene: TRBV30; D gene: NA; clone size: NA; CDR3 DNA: TGTGCCTGGAGTGCTAGGGGGGGGGCCGCTGAAGCTTTCTTT; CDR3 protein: CAWSARGGAAEAFF
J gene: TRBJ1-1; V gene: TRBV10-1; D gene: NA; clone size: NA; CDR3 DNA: TGCGCCAGCAGTCCTCAACAGGGCAGGGAAACTGAAGCTTTCTTT; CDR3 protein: CASSPQQGRETEAFF
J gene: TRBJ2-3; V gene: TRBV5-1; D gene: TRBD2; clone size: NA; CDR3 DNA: TGCGCCAGCAGCCCGAACCCAGGACTAGCGGGAGACAAAGATACGCAGTATTTT; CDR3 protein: CASSPNPGLAGDKDTQYF
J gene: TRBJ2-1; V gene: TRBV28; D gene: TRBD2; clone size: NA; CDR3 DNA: TGTGCCAGCAGGCAGCCGGGACTAGCGGGAGGGCGAAATGAGCAGTTCTTC; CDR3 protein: CASRQPGLAGGRNEQFF
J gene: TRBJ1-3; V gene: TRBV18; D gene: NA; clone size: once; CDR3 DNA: TGTGCCAGCTCACCAATTTCGGGTCAAGGAAACACCATATATTTT; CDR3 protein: CASSPISGQGNTIYF
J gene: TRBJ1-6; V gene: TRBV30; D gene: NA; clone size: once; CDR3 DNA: TGTGCCTGGACCTGGAGCAGTCATAATTCACCCCTCCACTTT; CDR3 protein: CAWTWSSHNSPLHF
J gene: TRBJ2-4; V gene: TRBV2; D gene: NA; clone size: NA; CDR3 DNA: TGTGCCAGCACCCCCCCTGGGGGGAGCGACATTCAGTACTTC; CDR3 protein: CASTPPGGSDIQYF
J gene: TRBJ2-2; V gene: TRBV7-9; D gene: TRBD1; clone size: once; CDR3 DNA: TGTGCCAGCACCAAGGGGGACAGCCCCACCGGGGAGCTGTTTTTT; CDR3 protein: CASTKGDSPTGELFF